The 2 T cell receptor beta chains given below trace back to one sample, sequenced in a study of blood T cell repertoires in COVID-19. Method: immunoSEQ multiplex PCR; TCRdb's copy keeps in-frame clones and lacks some. The sample lists some 150,000 clones, roughly four fifths seen once, with 1.6% in the top ten. Sequencing input: peripheral blood. The receptors were sampled from a human donor in a cohort sampled during active COVID-19.

This rearrangement joins TRBV5-1 to TRBJ2-5, with 7 bases aligning to TRBD1. The length of the CDR3 is 16 residues. Unmatched junction bases numbered 7, after V lost 0 bases and J lost 2 bases. Germline-derived CDR1 and CDR2 are SGHRS and YFSETQ. The CDR3 loop is CASSLAGTVVQETQYF. The CDR3 region has the DNA TGCGCCAGCAGCTTGGCCGGGACAGTTGTTCAAGAGACCCAGTACTTC.

The rearrangement joins TRBV5-6 to TRBJ2-3; 10 nucleotides line up with TRBD2. V lost 2 bases and J lost 3; bases outside the gene matches: 3. CDR1 SGHDT and CDR2 YYEEEE come from the germline V gene. This CDR3 region has 15 residues. The CDR3, as DNA: TGTGCCAGCAGCTTTTCTAGCGGGAGTACAGATACGCAGTATTTT. Protein: CASSFSSGSTDTQYF.